Listed here are 28 T cell receptor beta chains from one sample, sequenced in a study of T cell changes during pregnancy in multiple sclerosis. TCRdb's copy holds only in-frame clones and misses some; the assay was immunoSEQ multiplex PCR. The sample has just over 65,000 clones, 91% seen once; the top ten hold about 0.92%. Sequencing was performed on peripheral blood, taken in the second trimester of pregnancy. The receptors here all came from a female donor with multiple sclerosis, enrolled in a pregnancy study.

The chain recombines TRBV30 with TRBJ1-2; weak D call: TRBD1 (5 bases). Trimming pared 5 bases from V and 8 bases from J, leaving 21 bases between. Germline loops: CDR1 GTSNPN, CDR2 SVGIG (reference sequence). The CDR3 length is 14 residues. The CDR3 coding sequence is TGTGCCTGGGGGCGGGGACGTCGCGGGGGAGGCTACACCTTC. It translates to CAWGRGRRGGGYTF.

V gene TRBV9 combines with J gene TRBJ2-3; D might be TRBD1 (5 bases). This CDR3 region has 13 residues. V gave up 1 base and J gave up 4 bases, with 7 bases separating them. The germline V gene has CDR1 SGDLS and CDR2 YYNGEE. Here the CDR3 DNA reads TGTGCCAGCAGCGTACAGGGTCCAGATACGCAGTATTTT. As protein: CASSVQGPDTQYF.

In nucleotides, the CDR3 is TGTGCCAGTGCGCCGGGACTAGCGGGGGGGCCGGTCTACGAGCAGTACTTC. Translated, it gives CASAPGLAGGPVYEQYF. The chain combines TRBV19 with TRBJ2-7, with 16 bases identical to TRBD2. Trimming cost V 8 bases and J 3 bases; bases outside gene matches: 10. The CDR3 extends over 17 amino acids. Germline assignment: CDR1 LNHDA and CDR2 SQIVND (reference sequence).

This clone was observed once. At one boundary the junction diverges from the germline segment, which might be a read error. The gene calls are TRBV7-7 and TRBJ2-3, with a tentative D call TRBD2 (5 bases). Germline lookup yields CDR1 SSHAT and CDR2 FNYEAQ (reference sequence). The CDR3 sequence is 13 residues long. The chain's CDR3 is CASSLMEADTQYF. Written as DNA, the CDR3 is TGTGCTAGCAGCCTCATGGAGGCAGATACGCAGTATTTT.

This chain links TRBV6-1 with TRBJ1-2; 9 bases fit TRBD1. The V and J ends lost 8 bases and 1 base, in that order; junction bases with no gene match: 8. CDR3 length: 15 amino acids. CDR1 and CDR2 (germline): MNHNS, SASEGT. CDR3 in amino acids: CASGQGRNLNYGYTF. The DNA for the CDR3 is TGTGCCAGCGGACAGGGGCGAAACCTTAACTATGGCTACACCTTC.

This chain uses TRBV30 with TRBJ2-7; D may be TRBD1 (6 bases). This CDR3 spans 13 amino acids. Trimming removed 8 bases from V and 2 bases from J, with 16 bases in between. CDR1 GTSNPN and CDR2 SVGIG come from the germline V gene (reference sequence). The CDR3 DNA reads TGTGCCGGAAAGACAGGTGACACCTACGAGCAGTACTTC. Encoded protein: CAGKTGDTYEQYF. Full variable domain (rest looked up from reference TRBV30 and TRBJ2-7): SQTIHQWPATLVQPVGSPLSLECTVEGTSNPNLYWYRQAAGRGLQLLFYSVGIGQISSEVPQNLSASRPQDRQFILSSKKLLLSDSGFYLCAGKTGDTYEQYFGPGTRLTVT.

CDR3 sequence (DNA): TGTGCCACCAGCAGAGATAAGGGCGGGGGTTCACCCCTCCACTTT. Protein sequence: CATSRDKGGGSPLHF. J is TRBJ1-6 and V is TRBV15; tentative D call: TRBD1 (5 bases). Trimming cost V 0 bases and J 9 bases, with 12 bases left between them. Germline V gives CDR1 LNHNV, CDR2 YYDKDF (reference sequence). This CDR3 comprises 15 residues.

The chain carries TRBV18 and TRBJ2-2; 9 nucleotides match TRBD1. J gave up 6 bases and V 1 base, and 3 bases lay outside the gene matches. CDR1 is KGHSH and CDR2 is LQKENI in the germline V gene. The CDR3 has 15 residues. DNA of the CDR3: TGTGCCAGCTCACCACGACAGGGGGTCGCCGGGGAGCTGTTTTTT. The encoded protein is CASSPRQGVAGELFF. Full variable domain (outside the CDR3, taken from reference TRBV18 and TRBJ2-2): NAGVMQNPRHLVRRRGQEARLRCSPMKGHSHVYWYRQLPEEGLKFMVYLQKENIIDESGMPKERFSAEFPKEGPSILRIQQVVRGDSAAYFCASSPRQGVAGELFFGEGSRLTVL.

This clone was seen just once. V is TRBV13 and J is TRBJ1-2, with TRBD1 identical over 7 bases. In germline, CDR1 is PRHDT, CDR2 FYEKMQ (reference sequence). Losses at the gene ends were 3 bases for V and 7 bases for J; bases not matched to a gene: 17. CDR3 size: 17 residues. CDR3 sequence reads: CASSFGSSDRATAGYTF. CDR3 coding DNA: TGTGCCAGCAGCTTTGGAAGCTCCGACAGGGCCACGGCTGGCTACACCTTC.

V is TRBV7-2 and J is TRBJ2-3; 7 bases are a match to TRBD1. CDR3 length: 14 residues. Trimming at V came to 2 bases and at J to 10 bases, leaving 9 bases not matched to a gene. Germline loops: CDR1 SGHTA, CDR2 FQGNSA. CDR3 sequence: CASSLSEQGLPQYF. CDR3 nucleotide sequence: TGTGCCAGCAGCTTAAGCGAACAGGGGTTGCCGCAGTATTTT.

The V call is TRBV6-6, the J call TRBJ1-5; D might be TRBD1 (5 bases). Trimming took off 2 bases at V and 6 bases at J, with 14 bases between the two ends. The CDR3 is 15 amino acids. CDR1 is MNHNY, CDR2 SVGAGI, per germline (reference sequence). This chain's CDR3 is CASSYPPGVGQPQHF. In nucleotides, the CDR3 is TGTGCCAGCAGTTACCCGCCGGGGGTGGGTCAGCCCCAGCATTTT.

The chain carries TRBV7-9 and TRBJ1-2; D is unresolved. The V gene lost 5 bases and the J gene lost 0 bases, with 19 bases spanning the gap. Germline CDR1 and CDR2: SEHNR and FQNEAQ (reference sequence). The length of the CDR3 is 17 residues. The CDR3 sequence: CASSRLGLTMTNYGYTF. CDR3 in DNA: TGTGCCAGCAGCCGACTAGGATTGACTATGACTAACTATGGCTACACCTTC.

Only one count was recorded for this clone. V and J are TRBV18 and TRBJ2-2; 7 nucleotides align to TRBD1. With V trimmed by 5 bases and J by 4 bases, 7 bases remained unmatched. The germline V gene has CDR1 KGHSH and CDR2 LQKENI. The CDR3 runs 15 residues. The CDR3 region is CASSTGQTFTGELFF. The CDR3, as DNA: TGTGCCAGCTCAACGGGACAGACCTTCACCGGGGAGCTGTTTTTT.

The chain uses TRBV9 and TRBJ2-5; 9 nucleotides align to TRBD2. Germline V gives CDR1 SGDLS, CDR2 YYNGEE. The CDR3 extends over 14 amino acids. Trimming at V came to 4 bases and at J to 5 bases, leaving 6 bases not matched to a gene. The CDR3 region has the DNA TGTGCCAGCAGCCCTGGGACTAGCCGGGAGACCCAGTACTTC. This codes for CASSPGTSRETQYF. The variable domain in full, completed from reference TRBV9 and TRBJ2-5, reads DSGVTQTPKHLITATGQRVTLRCSPRSGDLSVYWYQQSLDQGLQFLIQYYNGEERAKGNILERFSAQQFPDLHSELNLSSLELGDSALYFCASSPGTSRETQYFGPGTRLLVL.

The chain carries TRBV9 and TRBJ2-7, with 10 positions matching TRBD2. The CDR3 loop spans 14 amino acids. Losses at the gene ends were 3 bases for V and 6 bases for J; bases not matched to a gene: 6. Germline values: CDR1 SGDLS, CDR2 YYNGEE. CDR3 bases: TGTGCCAGCAGCGCTTCCGGGACTAGCGTCGAGCAGTACTTC. It encodes CASSASGTSVEQYF.

In its sample, this clone was seen once. This chain uses TRBV6-1 with TRBJ1-2; D uncertain. Germline V gene sequence: CDR1 MNHNS, CDR2 SASEGT. V lost 5 bases and J lost 2, with 15 bases in between. CDR3 length: 15 amino acids. The CDR3 sequence is CASSQPQSRNYGYTF. CDR3 nucleotides: TGTGCCAGCAGTCAACCTCAGTCCCGAAACTATGGCTACACCTTC.

This clone was recorded only once. The J gene is TRBJ2-2, the V gene TRBV4-2; 7 bases line up with TRBD2. Losses at the gene ends were 0 bases for V and 3 bases for J; bases not matched to a gene: 4. Germline CDR1 reads LGHNA; CDR2 reads YNFKEQ. This CDR3 has 16 residues. DNA for the CDR3: TGTGCCAGCAGCCAAGACGGCGGGGGTTACACCGGGGAGCTGTTTTTT. Amino acid sequence: CASSQDGGGYTGELFF.

This chain uses TRBV19 with TRBJ2-1; tentative D call: TRBD2 (6 bases). This CDR3 is built from 16 residues. Germline CDR1 is LNHDA and CDR2 is SQIVND (reference sequence). Trimming stripped 2 bases from V and 0 bases from J, with 11 bases between. CDR3 sequence (DNA): TGTGCCAGTAGTATAAGGGCGGGGAACTCCTACAATGAGCAGTTCTTC. Its translation is CASSIRAGNSYNEQFF.

The rearrangement joins TRBV5-6 to TRBJ2-1; perhaps TRBD1 as D (6 bases). This CDR3 contains 17 residues. V shed 4 bases and J shed 8 bases, with 25 bases lying between them. Germline V gives CDR1 SGHDT, CDR2 YYEEEE. The chain's CDR3 is CASSPSPDSWFSDEQFF. CDR3 nucleotides: TGTGCCAGCAGCCCTTCCCCGGACAGTTGGTTTAGCGATGAGCAGTTCTTC. The whole variable domain, filled in from reference TRBV5-6 and TRBJ2-1, reads DAGVTQSPTHLIKTRGQQVTLRCSPKSGHDTVSWYQQALGQGPQFIFQYYEEEERQRGNFPDRFSGHQFPNYSSELNVNALLLGDSALYLCASSPSPDSWFSDEQFFGPGTRLTVL.

The chain has TRBV5-6 and TRBJ1-1, with a tentative D call TRBD1 (5 bases). Per germline, CDR1 SGHDT and CDR2 YYEEEE. V lost 4 bases and J 5 bases, leaving 12 bases between the germline ends. The CDR3 runs to 13 residues. The CDR3 nucleotides read TGTGCCAGCAGCGCCGCAGGGAGGACTGAAGCTTTCTTT. Protein product: CASSAAGRTEAFF.

This chain connects TRBV6-5 to TRBJ2-1; 10 positions match TRBD2. There are 15 residues in the CDR3. Germline assignment: CDR1 MNHEY and CDR2 SVGAGI. The V segment lost 6 bases and the J segment 8 bases; nucleotides outside the gene matches: 10. CDR3 sequence (DNA): TGTGCCAGCAGCGAAACTAGCGGGGTTTGGGATGAGCAGTTCTTC. It encodes CASSETSGVWDEQFF.

The genes are TRBV5-1 and TRBJ1-4; 8 bases are a match to TRBD1. This CDR3 is 13 amino acids long. CDR1 is SGHRS, CDR2 YFSETQ, per germline. The V and J ends lost 3 bases and 6 bases, in that order; junction bases with no gene match: 1. The CDR3 reads CASSSDRDEKLFF. The CDR3 nucleotides read TGCGCCAGCAGCTCGGACAGGGATGAAAAACTGTTTTTT.

The chain recombines TRBV19 with TRBJ2-3; TRBD2 matches at 8 bases. This CDR3 is built from 18 residues. V shed 5 bases, J shed 2 bases, and the junction held 15 bases outside the gene matches. Germline values: CDR1 LNHDA, CDR2 SQIVND (reference sequence). CDR3 residues: CASSAPSGGAGFTDTQYF. CDR3 bases: TGTGCCAGTAGTGCGCCGAGCGGGGGAGCGGGGTTCACAGATACGCAGTATTTT.

This clone has just one count. The gene calls are TRBV7-3 and TRBJ1-1; weak D call: TRBD1 (5 bases). The germline V gene has CDR1 SGHTA and CDR2 FQGTGA. The CDR3 has 13 residues. Trimming pared 5 bases from V and 7 bases from J, leaving 14 bases between. CDR3 sequence: CASSTRWGGEAFF. The CDR3, as DNA: TGTGCCAGCAGCACCCGATGGGGGGGTGAAGCTTTCTTT.

The chain links TRBV9 to TRBJ2-3; D is uncertain. In germline, CDR1 is SGDLS, CDR2 YYNGEE. Trimming took off 7 bases at V and 2 bases at J, with 11 bases between the two ends. This CDR3 is 13 amino acids long. CDR3 sequence reads: CASALGPTDTQYF. The DNA of the CDR3 is TGTGCCAGCGCCCTTGGGCCCACAGATACGCAGTATTTT.

The chain is built from TRBV6-5 and TRBJ2-5; 13 nucleotides match TRBD2. This CDR3 has 14 amino acids. Trimming took 10 bases from V and 5 from J; bases not matched to a gene: 7. Germline V gene data show CDR1 as MNHEY and CDR2 as SVGAGI. CDR3 in amino acids: CATQLAGGPETQYF. The CDR3, as DNA: TGTGCCACCCAACTAGCGGGGGGGCCCGAGACCCAGTACTTC.

This CDR3 reads CSVDSGAYNEQFF. DNA for the CDR3: TGCAGCGTTGACTCGGGAGCCTACAATGAGCAGTTCTTC. V gene TRBV29-1 combines with J gene TRBJ2-1, with a possible D match to TRBD2 (6 bases). Germline values: CDR1 SQVTM, CDR2 ANQGSEA. The CDR3 length is 13 residues. V was trimmed by 3 bases and J by 2 bases, leaving 8 bases between them.

J is TRBJ2-3 and V is TRBV7-9; D is possibly TRBD1 (6 bases). CDR3 length equals 15 residues. CDR1 SEHNR and CDR2 FQNEAQ come from the germline V gene (reference sequence). Trimming stripped 1 base from V and 1 base from J, with 9 bases between. CDR3: CASSLDRDRTDTQYF. Written as DNA, the CDR3 is TGTGCCAGCAGCTTAGACAGGGATCGCACAGATACGCAGTATTTT.